Listed below are T cell receptor beta chains from one sample, sequenced in a study of regulatory T cells in long-lasting Graves disease. In TCRdb, the multiplex PCR reads were re-called with MiXCR into one record per CDR3 protein. The repertoire consists of about 470,000 distinct CDR3 sequences, with about 15% occurring once and the leading ten covering 16%. The data were also submitted as part of a second study, on T cells in Graves' hyperthyroidism and ophthalmopathy.

Here the sequenced sample was peripheral blood mononuclear cells (PBMCs), taken at new diagnosis, from a patient treated with antithyroid drugs. These receptors were obtained from a woman between 25 and 40 years old with Graves disease. CDR3s include the opening cysteine and the closing phenylalanine or tryptophan. D genes are given only for firm matches. For some rows the clone size is stated as once, few or many, or as a class when expanded; others skip it.

TRBJ2-3,TRBD2,many,TRBV11-3,TGTGCCAGCAGCCTAACCGGACTAGCGGGAGAATCGGATACGCAGTATTTT,CASSLTGLAGESDTQYF
TRBJ2-4,TRBD2,NA,TRBV5-4,TGTGCCAGCAGCGCAGCTAGCGGGAGGGAGGCCAAAAACATTCAGTACTTC,CASSAASGREAKNIQYF
TRBJ2-5,NA,NA,TRBV29-1,TGCAGCGTTGGGCTAGAGCAAGAGACCCAGTACTTC,CSVGLEQETQYF
TRBJ1-5,NA,NA,TRBV6-1,TGTGCCACCCTCAGGGCCTGGGATAGCAATCAGCCCCAGCATTTT,CATLRAWDSNQPQHF
TRBJ2-1,TRBD2,many,TRBV7-9,TGTGCCACCCATAGCGGGAGGGGGTCCTACAATGAGCAGTTCTTC,CATHSGRGSYNEQFF
TRBJ1-5,TRBD1,NA,TRBV2,TGTGCCAGCAGCCAGCCAGGGGGCTTCGGCAATCAGCCCCAGCATTTT,CASSQPGGFGNQPQHF
TRBJ2-7,TRBD1,NA,TRBV27,TGTGCCAGCAGTACCCAACGGGGACAGGCCCCCTACGAGCAGTATTTC,CASSTQRGQAPYEQYF
TRBJ2-3,NA,many,TRBV11-2,TGTGCCAGCAGCTCCCCTAGCGCCGTCACAGATACGCAGTATTTT,CASSSPSAVTDTQYF
TRBJ1-2,TRBD1,NA,TRBV15,TGTGCCACCAGCAGCTTTGGGACAGGGCATGGCTACACCTTC,CATSSFGTGHGYTF
TRBJ2-2,NA,many,TRBV5-1,TGCGCCAGCAGCTTGGGCCCCCGGCGGGACACCGGGGAGCTGTTTTTT,CASSLGPRRDTGELFF
TRBJ2-1,TRBD2,many,TRBV20-1,TGCAGTGCATCTCCAGCGGGAGTATACAATGAGCAGTTCTTC,CSASPAGVYNEQFF
TRBJ1-2,TRBD1,many,TRBV6-1,TGTGCCAGCAGCCCGACAGGGGTCGGCTACACCTTC,CASSPTGVGYTF
TRBJ1-1,NA,few,TRBV15,TGTGCCACCAGCAGTTCCATTGATCGGGAAGCTTTCTTT,CATSSSIDREAFF
TRBJ1-1,NA,NA,TRBV4-1,TGCGCCAGCAGCCAACCCCGAAAGGGGGTGAACACTGAAGCTTTCTTT,CASSQPRKGVNTEAFF
TRBJ2-1,NA,few,TRBV9,TGTGCCAGCAGCGTAAGCTCTCTTTCCTACAATGAGCAGTTCTTC,CASSVSSLSYNEQFF
TRBJ2-7,NA,NA,TRBV25-1,TGTGCCAGCAGGAACCCCAGAGGGAGCGAGCAGTACTTC,CASRNPRGSEQYF
TRBJ2-7,TRBD2,few,TRBV30,TGTGCCTGGAGTGTGTCTAGCGGGAGTATCGAGCAGTACTTC,CAWSVSSGSIEQYF
TRBJ2-2,NA,NA,TRBV5-1,TGCGCCAGCAGTCCGGCGTCCCTGAACACCGGGGAGCTGTTTTTT,CASSPASLNTGELFF
TRBJ2-2,TRBD2,many,TRBV20-1,TGCAGTGCTAGCCATAGCGGGAGGGCGAACACCGGGGAGCTGTTTTTT,CSASHSGRANTGELFF
TRBJ2-1,NA,many,TRBV10-3,TGTGCCATCAGGGGGGGACGAGACAATGAGCAGTTCTTC,CAIRGGRDNEQFF
TRBJ2-7,TRBD1,NA,TRBV13,TGTGCCAGCAGCTTAGGCCGGACAGGGGTTCCCTACGAGCAGTACTTC,CASSLGRTGVPYEQYF
TRBJ2-3,NA,many,TRBV7-9,TGTGCCAGCAGCTTAGAGGCTTTTGCAGATACGCAGTATTTT,CASSLEAFADTQYF
TRBJ1-5,NA,few,TRBV6-1,TGTGCCAGCAGTCCCACAGGCGTTAGCAATCAGCCCCAGCATTTT,CASSPTGVSNQPQHF
TRBJ2-1,TRBD2,many,TRBV11-2,TGTGCCAGCAGCTTAGTAGGGCGGCTAGCGGGAGTCCACGAGCAGTTCTTC,CASSLVGRLAGVHEQFF
TRBJ1-1,NA,few,TRBV29-1,TGCAGCGTTGAAGGGGGGGGGACTGAAGCTTTCTTT,CSVEGGGTEAFF
TRBJ2-1,TRBD1,many,TRBV7-2,TGTGCCAGCAGCTTAGCCAGGGGGATCTACAATGAGCAGTTCTTC,CASSLARGIYNEQFF
TRBJ2-1,TRBD1,many,TRBV6-2/TRBV6-3,TGTGCCAGCAGGTACACCAGAGGGGGCGGTGAGCAGTTCTTC,CASRYTRGGGEQFF
TRBJ2-7,NA,many,TRBV6-2/TRBV6-3,TGTGCCAGCAGTTACCTCCTCCGGGACGAGCAGTACTTC,CASSYLLRDEQYF
TRBJ1-1,NA,NA,TRBV25-1,TGTGCCAGCAGTGAATATCGGGGTCTGGCGACTGAAGCTTTCTTT,CASSEYRGLATEAFF
TRBJ2-1,TRBD1,few,TRBV30,TGTGCCTGGGGGACCGGGACAGGGGGGGAGCAGTTCTTC,CAWGTGTGGEQFF
TRBJ1-6,TRBD1,NA,TRBV18,TGTGCCAGCTCACCAAAAACAGGGGCGCATAATTCACCCCTCCACTTT,CASSPKTGAHNSPLHF
TRBJ2-1,NA,few,TRBV19,TGTGCCAGTAGTATAGATCGGGCTAGCGACTACAATGAGCAGTTCTTC,CASSIDRASDYNEQFF
TRBJ2-1,TRBD2,many,TRBV7-9,TGTGCCAGCAGCGAGCCGGGACTAGCACACCACAATGAGCAGTTCTTC,CASSEPGLAHHNEQFF
TRBJ2-1,NA,NA,TRBV20-1,TGCAGTGCTTCCTTTCATAGGACCAATGAGCAGTTCTTC,CSASFHRTNEQFF
TRBJ2-7,NA,many,TRBV7-3,TGTGCCAGCAGCATTAACCTGGGCTACGAGCAGTACTTC,CASSINLGYEQYF
TRBJ1-4,TRBD1,once,TRBV10-3,TGTGCCATCATCGGGGACAGGGAGCGACTGCCCGAAAAACTGTTTTTT,CAIIGDRERLPEKLFF
TRBJ2-7,TRBD1,many,TRBV5-5,TGTGCCAGCAGCGCCGGGACAGGGTTCTACGAGCAGTACTTC,CASSAGTGFYEQYF
TRBJ2-7,NA,many,TRBV28,TGTGCCAGCAGGCCCCATGGTTTCGGGAGCTCCTACGAGCAGTACTTC,CASRPHGFGSSYEQYF
TRBJ1-5,TRBD1,many,TRBV12-3/TRBV12-4,TGTGCCAGCAGCCGTGGAGGACAGGATAGCAATCAGCCCCAGCATTTT,CASSRGGQDSNQPQHF
TRBJ1-5,NA,NA,TRBV5-1,TGCGCCAGCCCTGGGGGGGAATCCAACAGGCAGCCCCAGCATTTT,CASPGGESNRQPQHF
TRBJ2-7,TRBD1,once,TRBV12-5,TGCGCTAGTGCCCCGGGACAGGGGAGGTACGAGCAGTACTTC,CASAPGQGRYEQYF
TRBJ1-2,NA,NA,TRBV6-1,TGTGCCAGCGGGGTTGGGGGAGTCGACAGCACTGGCTACACCTTC,CASGVGGVDSTGYTF
TRBJ1-5,TRBD1,many,TRBV18,TGTGCCAGCTCACGCACTACAGGGGGCGGCAATCAGCCCCAGCATTTT,CASSRTTGGGNQPQHF
TRBJ2-7,TRBD1,many,TRBV28,TGTGCCACCGAAAACCCAGGGGGTCCTCCCTACGAGCAGTACTTC,CATENPGGPPYEQYF
TRBJ1-2,NA,NA,TRBV5-1,TGCGCCAGCAGCTTGGGTAGGGGAGACGGCTACACCTTC,CASSLGRGDGYTF
TRBJ2-5,NA,many,TRBV12-3/TRBV12-4,TGTGCCAGCAGAAGGGTGGGGGAGACCCAGTACTTC,CASRRVGETQYF
TRBJ2-7,TRBD2,few,TRBV6-1,TGTGCCAGTTTACCTGCGGGGGGCTACGAGCAGTACTTC,CASLPAGGYEQYF
TRBJ2-4,NA,NA,TRBV7-9,TGTGCCAGCAGCCCCCGTCGGGGAGGAGCCAAAAACATTCAGTACTTC,CASSPRRGGAKNIQYF
TRBJ2-2,TRBD1,NA,TRBV12-3/TRBV12-4,TGTGCCAGCAGTTCCCCCCCCAGGGGACAGGTTTGGGGCGCACCGAACACCGGGGAGCTGTTTTTT,CASSSPPRGQVWGAPNTGELFF
TRBJ2-7,TRBD2,many,TRBV5-1,TGTGCCAGCAGCCCGGGGGGAGGCCGATCCTACGAGCAGTACTTC,CASSPGGGRSYEQYF
TRBJ1-6,NA,many,TRBV19,TGTGCCAGTAGTATATTGTCGGACGGCGAGGGGTCACCCCTCCACTTT,CASSILSDGEGSPLHF
TRBJ1-5,NA,few,TRBV5-1,TGCGCCAGCAGCTTGGAAGTGGGAAGCAATCAGCCCCAGCATTTT,CASSLEVGSNQPQHF